This T cell receptor beta chain is drawn from a study of CD8 T cells in ankylosing spondylitis. V lost 3 bases to trimming and J lost 6 bases, with 19 bases between them. The germline V gene has CDR1 SGDLS and CDR2 YYNGEE. CDR3 length equals 15 residues. Study-wide points: Disease-linked clones bore a CD8+ phenotype and were relatively rare in peripheral blood. What seemed typical of ankylosing spondylitis blood was a TCR beta motif built from under 10 highly homologous variants. Significantly higher representation of disease-linked clones was reported for matched ankylosing spondylitis synovial fluid.

Preparation of TCR beta libraries was done by quantitative 5'-RACE with molecular barcodes. MiXCR was run by TCRdb on the 5' RACE reads, yielding one entry per CDR3 protein. The sample records 200,000 to 250,000 distinct CDR3 sequences, approximately 30% being singletons. On this clonotype: Its matching antigen is unknown.

The clonotype originates from a male donor with ankylosing spondylitis or in good health (not recorded which). Specimen: blood, either unsorted or a sorted T cell fraction (not recorded which). The rearrangement joins TRBV9 to TRBJ2-7, with a possible D match to TRBD2 (6 bases). CDR3 nucleotide sequence: TGTGCCAGCAGCGCGACCGGGACTCCCAGAGGCGAGCAGTACTTC. It translates to CASSATGTPRGEQYF. Full variable domain (rest looked up from reference TRBV9 and TRBJ2-7): DSGVTQTPKHLITATGQRVTLRCSPRSGDLSVYWYQQSLDQGLQFLIQYYNGEERAKGNILERFSAQQFPDLHSELNLSSLELGDSALYFCASSATGTPRGEQYFGPGTRLTVT.